This T cell receptor beta chain was sequenced for a study of blood T cell repertoires in COVID-19. Whole-study context: There were acute and convalescent COVID-19 samples, and they came from the United States, Italy and Spain. PBMCs, B-cell-depleted T cells, or T cells provided the cDNA or gDNA that made up the material.

CDR1 and CDR2 (germline): SGHVS, FNYEAQ. With V trimmed by 2 bases and J by 1 base, 0 bases remained unmatched. The CDR3 totals 14 residues. Original data processing: From reference gene primer amplification, estimates of nucleated cell counts were derived. Sequencing used immunoSEQ multiplex PCR; TCRdb keeps in-frame clones, though not all of them. Clonal size and the V and J genes are those of that table, whereas D and trimming came from the DNA. The table lists 200,000 to 250,000 clones, more than 65% of them singletons. The V and J genes are TRBV7-6 and TRBJ1-1; 8 bases are a match to TRBD1. The origin of this receptor is a middle-aged man with active or convalescent COVID-19. The sample taken for sequencing was peripheral blood. The CDR3 DNA sequence: TGTGCCAGCAGCTTAACAGGGGGGAACACTGAAGCTTTCTTT. It specifies CASSLTGGNTEAFF.